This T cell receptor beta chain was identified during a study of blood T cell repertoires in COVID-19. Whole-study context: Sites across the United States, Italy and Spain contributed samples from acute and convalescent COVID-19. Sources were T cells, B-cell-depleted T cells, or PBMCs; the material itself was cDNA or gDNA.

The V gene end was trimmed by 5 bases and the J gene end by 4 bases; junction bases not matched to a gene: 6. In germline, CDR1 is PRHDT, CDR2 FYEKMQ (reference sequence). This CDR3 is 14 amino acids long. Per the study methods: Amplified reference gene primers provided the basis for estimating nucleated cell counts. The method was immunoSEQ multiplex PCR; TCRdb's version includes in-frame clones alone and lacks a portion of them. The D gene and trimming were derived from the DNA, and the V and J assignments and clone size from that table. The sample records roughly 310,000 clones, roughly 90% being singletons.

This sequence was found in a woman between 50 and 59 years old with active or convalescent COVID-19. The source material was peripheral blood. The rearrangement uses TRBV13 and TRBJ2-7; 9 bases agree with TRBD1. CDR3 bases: TGTGCCAGCAGCCCCCAGGGACAGGGTTACGAGCAGTACTTC. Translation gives CASSPQGQGYEQYF.